This T cell receptor (beta chain) was sequenced in a study of cytomegalovirus exposure and HLA in healthy donors. Points on this clone: Its specificity is not known.

The V and J ends lost 6 bases and 3 bases, in that order; junction bases with no gene match: 15. Germline CDR1 reads MDHEN; CDR2 reads SYDVKM. CDR3 length: 17 residues. Points from the study as a whole: The authors enumerated 150 to 200 TCR beta chains as linked to cytomegalovirus. Most TCR sequences proved rare, with some public TCRs found in many donors. Later, an analysis found that TCR clusters from the first cohort tended to co-occur in the roughly 120 validation repertoires.

Measured with immunoSEQ multiplex PCR; TCRdb has only the in-frame clones, and not every one. The data show roughly 68,000 clones, nearly 96% seen once. It was the roughly 110-subject validation cohort, separate from the roughly 700-subject first cohort, to which the donors belonged. The J gene is TRBJ1-1, the V gene TRBV28, with 8 bases lining up with TRBD1. What was sequenced was PBMCs. This sequence originates from a woman in her late teens or twenties in good health and CMV-seropositive. CDR3 amino acids: CASSTGPGGTGHTEAFF. As DNA, the CDR3 is TGTGCCAGCAGCACAGGACCTGGCGGGACAGGTCACACTGAAGCTTTCTTT.